In its sample, the clone carrying this T cell receptor beta chain was seen many times. Regarding time point: persistent/refractory GD, antithyroid drugs over 5 years with positive TRAb. The authors made the TCR library using RNA they extracted from PBMCs. In each case, Graves' disease was diagnosed per American Thyroid Association guidelines. The record originates from a study of regulatory T cells in long-lasting Graves disease. The TCR beta library used iRepertoire HTBI primers with Arm-PCR amplification of CDR3. TCRdb independently ran MiXCR on the multiplex PCR reads; one entry per CDR3 protein. The repertoire holds some 370,000 distinct CDR3 sequences, with more than 20% as singletons. The CDR3 has 19 residues. V gave up 4 bases and J gave up 0 bases, with 24 bases separating them. Germline CDR1 MDHEN, CDR2 SYDVKM.

The source of this sequence is a woman in her forties with Graves disease. This chain connects TRBV28 to TRBJ1-2, with D perhaps matching TRBD1 (5 bases). Here the sequenced sample was peripheral blood mononuclear cells (PBMCs), taken when the disease was refractory, from a patient treated with antithyroid drugs. The CDR3 coding sequence is TGTGCCAGCAGTTCACACCGATATCCCAGGGACGGGACTAACTATGGCTACACCTTC. This sequence encodes CASSSHRYPRDGTNYGYTF.